One and the same sample provided the 6 T cell receptor beta chains below, sequenced in a study of control samples from healthy donors and cancer patients. This table comes from immunoSEQ multiplex PCR, and its TCRdb copy is limited to in-frame clones, with some not included. Of 120,000 or so clones listed, 87% are singletons. Sequenced material: blood. The receptors were sampled from a man aged 55 to 69 in good health.

The chain is built from TRBV9 and TRBJ2-3, with D tentatively TRBD1 (6 bases). The germline V gene encodes CDR1 SGDLS and CDR2 YYNGEE. The V end was cut by 0 bases, the J end by 1 base, with 9 bases between. CDR3 length: 15 amino acids. This chain's CDR3 is CASSVVKGGTDTQYF. CDR3 in DNA: TGTGCCAGCAGCGTAGTCAAGGGGGGCACAGATACGCAGTATTTT.

V and J are TRBV5-1 and TRBJ2-3; perhaps TRBD2 as D (6 bases). V lost 0 bases and J 3 bases, leaving 23 bases between the germline ends. Per germline, CDR1 SGHRS and CDR2 YFSETQ. The CDR3 loop spans 19 amino acids. In DNA, the CDR3 is TGCGCCAGCAGCTTGGTGGCGGGGTCGGGCAAATTTGGGACAGATACGCAGTATTTT. Translating it yields CASSLVAGSGKFGTDTQYF.

The gene calls are TRBV7-8 and TRBJ1-5; TRBD1 might be the D (6 bases). The CDR3 sequence is 16 residues long. V lost 5 bases, J lost 0 bases, and 14 bases lay in between. CDR1 SGHVS and CDR2 FQNEAQ come from the germline V gene. The CDR3 DNA sequence: TGTGCCAGCAGCGGGGAACAGGGCGTTAGCAATCAGCCCCAGCATTTT. The encoded protein is CASSGEQGVSNQPQHF. Drawing the rest from reference TRBV7-8 and TRBJ1-5, the complete variable domain is GAGVSQSPRYKVAKRGQDVALRCDPISGHVSLFWYQQALGQGPEFLTYFQNEAQLDKSGLPSDRFFAERPEGSVSTLKIQRTQQEDSAVYLCASSGEQGVSNQPQHFGDGTRLSIL.

V usage is TRBV7-2 and J usage is TRBJ2-7; weak D call: TRBD2 (5 bases). Trimming cost V 2 bases and J 3 bases, with 20 bases left between them. Germline V lookup: CDR1 SGHTA, CDR2 FQGNSA. This CDR3 is built from 17 residues. Written as DNA, the CDR3 is TGTGCCAGCAGCTTACATCTCCCCCGGCTAGCCGGCTACGAGCAGTACTTC. It is translated as CASSLHLPRLAGYEQYF.

This rearrangement joins TRBV25-1 to TRBJ1-4, with D unresolved. V was cut by 5 bases and J by 6 bases, with 16 bases left in between. The CDR3 contains 15 residues. Per germline, CDR1 MGHDK and CDR2 SYGVNS. CDR3 loop: CASSTSAGLHEKLFF. The CDR3 DNA reads TGTGCCAGCAGTACTTCTGCGGGGTTACATGAAAAACTGTTTTTT.

The chain combines TRBV19 with TRBJ1-2; D not resolved. CDR1 LNHDA and CDR2 SQIVND come from the germline V gene (reference sequence). The CDR3 has 15 residues. Trimming stripped 1 base from V and 0 bases from J, with 9 bases between. CDR3: CASSIGQRTNYGYTF. DNA of the CDR3: TGTGCCAGTAGTATAGGCCAGAGAACTAACTATGGCTACACCTTC.